This TCR beta chain was sequenced for a study of Ad26.COV2.S vaccination and SARS-CoV-2 variants. The table came from immunoSEQ multiplex PCR; TCRdb's copy has only in-frame clones and leaves some out. The repertoire holds about 460,000 clones, with 89% as singletons. The CDR3 totals 13 residues. With 10 bases removed from V and 5 bases from J, the gap between germline ends came to 18 bases. Germline-derived CDR1 and CDR2 are SGHRS and YFSETQ. As for treatment: over 15 received Ad26.COV2.S at low or high dose, single or two shots; about 5 received placebo; per-sample allocation not given. Each sample was drawn 63 days after the first injection (of vaccine or placebo).

Specimen: peripheral blood, collected in a trial of Ad26.COV2.S vaccine versus placebo. This chain connects TRBV5-1 to TRBJ2-5; D not certain. The clonotype was recovered from a person aged 18-60 years who received the Ad26.COV2.S COVID-19 vaccine or a placebo. DNA of the CDR3: TGCGCCGCCCGGCGGTCGCCCATGGAGACCCAGTACTTC. Translated: CAARRSPMETQYF.